Below are 15 T cell receptor beta chains sequenced from a single sample in a study of shared clonotypes between healthy human individuals. Sequencing was performed with immunoSEQ multiplex PCR; in TCRdb, only in-frame clones are kept and a portion is missing. The repertoire has about 2.4 million clones, roughly 92% of them found once; the top ten carry over 0.12%. The sample consisted of naive CD4+ T cells sorted from blood. Sample subset: CD45RA+ positively selected. Every receptor here comes from a man aged 18 to 35 in good health.

This chain joins TRBV2 and TRBJ2-3; D is ambiguous. Germline lookup yields CDR1 SNHLY and CDR2 FYNNEI. V lost 5 bases and J lost 2, with 8 bases in between. The length of the CDR3 is 13 residues. CDR3 nucleotide sequence: TGTGCCAGCAGTCTGGGGATCACAGATACGCAGTATTTT. Translating it yields CASSLGITDTQYF.

In its sample, this clone was seen once. This chain links TRBV18 with TRBJ2-7; 9 bases align to TRBD1. The CDR3 is 15 residues long. With 4 bases clipped from V and 4 bases from J, the junction kept 8 bases outside the gene matches. Germline loops: CDR1 KGHSH, CDR2 LQKENI. The CDR3 DNA sequence: TGTGCCAGCTCACTCGGGACAGGGTTCCTTTACGAGCAGTACTTC. Translating gives CASSLGTGFLYEQYF.

The CDR3 sequence is CASSPFVLNTEAFF. CDR3 sequence (DNA): TGTGCCAGTAGCCCTTTTGTGCTCAACACTGAAGCTTTCTTT. The chain joins TRBV19 to TRBJ1-1; D is undetermined. The CDR3 spans 14 residues. Germline CDR1 is LNHDA and CDR2 is SQIVND (reference sequence). V gave up 6 bases and J gave up 2 bases, with 13 bases separating them.

V and J are TRBV7-2 and TRBJ1-3, with a weak D call TRBD1 (5 bases). Trimming took off 1 base at V and 0 bases at J, with 7 bases between the two ends. In germline, CDR1 is SGHTA, CDR2 FQGNSA. The CDR3 is 15 residues long. Written as DNA, the CDR3 is TGTGCCAGCAGCTTAGGGGACTTCTCTGGAAACACCATATATTTT. This sequence encodes CASSLGDFSGNTIYF.

V usage is TRBV5-7 and J usage is TRBJ1-3, with D uncertain. TRBV5-7 is recorded as an ORF, its role being uncertain. The V and J ends lost 7 bases and 0 bases respectively, with 11 bases between them. The CDR3 extends over 14 amino acids. In nucleotides, the CDR3 is TGTGCCAGCCGTAGACACGACTCTGGAAACACCATATATTTT. This translates into CASRRHDSGNTIYF.

The CDR3 is CASSGTSGPGEQFF. CDR3 bases: TGCGCCAGCAGCGGGACTAGCGGGCCCGGAGAGCAGTTCTTC. The rearrangement uses TRBV10-1 and TRBJ2-1; 12 bases agree with TRBD2. V was clipped by 6 bases and J by 10 bases; unmatched bases: 7. The germline V gene encodes CDR1 WNHNN and CDR2 SYGVQD (reference sequence). This CDR3 is built from 14 residues.

The chain carries TRBV10-1 and TRBJ2-2; unclear D gene. Germline lookup yields CDR1 WNHNN and CDR2 SYGVQD (reference sequence). V was shortened by 2 bases and J by 2 bases, with 3 bases between the two germline ends. The CDR3 covers 13 residues. The CDR3 protein is CASSEINTGELFF. CDR3 in DNA: TGCGCCAGCAGTGAGATCAACACCGGGGAGCTGTTTTTT.

The chain carries TRBV28 and TRBJ1-5; 8 positions match TRBD1. The J segment lost 3 bases and the V segment lost 7 bases, leaving 17 bases of the junction unmatched. The CDR3 contains 18 residues. Germline V lookup: CDR1 MDHEN, CDR2 SYDVKM. CDR3 bases: TGTGCCAGCAAACCCCCTGGGACAGGTGGCCCGTTCAATCAGCCCCAGCATTTT. It encodes CASKPPGTGGPFNQPQHF.

The chain is built from TRBV5-8 and TRBJ2-7; 9 bases align to TRBD1. Germline V gives CDR1 SGHTS, CDR2 YDEGEE. After removal of 5 bases from V and 5 bases from J, the junction contained 5 bases not matched to a gene. The CDR3 is 13 residues long. CDR3 amino acids: CASRQTGGHEQYF. The CDR3, as DNA: TGTGCCAGCAGGCAGACAGGGGGACACGAGCAGTACTTC.

On this clone: At the DNA level, this CDR3 is encoded by other sequences in the same sample as well. CDR3 sequence: CASSPGGTEAFF. Written as DNA, the CDR3 is TGTGCCAGCAGTCCGGGGGGCACTGAAGCTTTCTTT. V gene TRBV6-5 combines with J gene TRBJ1-1, with a tentative D call TRBD1 (5 bases). The CDR3 totals 12 residues. V was cut by 5 bases and J by 4 bases, with 8 bases left in between. Germline V gene lookup returns CDR1 MNHEY and CDR2 SVGAGI.

The V and J genes are TRBV9 and TRBJ2-2; 8 bases align to TRBD1. V was clipped by 2 bases and J by 4 bases; unmatched bases: 1. Germline V gene data show CDR1 as SGDLS and CDR2 as YYNGEE. CDR3 length: 14 amino acids. The CDR3 sequence is CASSVTGGTGELFF. The CDR3 DNA is TGTGCCAGCAGCGTTACAGGGGGCACCGGGGAGCTGTTTTTT.

The V call is TRBV14, the J call TRBJ1-4; TRBD1 matches 8 bases. After removal of 6 bases from V and 0 bases from J, the junction contained 3 bases not matched to a gene. CDR3 length: 15 amino acids. The germline CDR1 and CDR2 sequences are SGHDN and FVKESK. The CDR3 spells CASRRTGTTNEKLFF. Here the CDR3 DNA reads TGTGCCAGCAGACGGACAGGGACAACTAATGAAAAACTGTTTTTT.

This clone was counted a single time. This chain connects TRBV18 to TRBJ1-5, with no clear D. CDR3 size: 12 residues. CDR1 is KGHSH, CDR2 LQKENI, per germline. Trimming left V 5 bases short and J 5 bases short, with 7 bases between. In nucleotides, the CDR3 is TGTGCCAGCTCAGACTACGATCAGCCCCAGCATTTT. Protein: CASSDYDQPQHF.

The chain couples TRBV2 to TRBJ1-5, with TRBD1 identical over 10 bases. CDR1 and CDR2 (germline): SNHLY, FYNNEI. The CDR3 has 14 amino acids. V trimming: 6 bases; J trimming: 6 bases; junction bases outside the gene matches: 5. CDR3 coding DNA: TGTGCCAGCAGAGCAGACAGGGGGCCTCAGCCCCAGCATTTT. The encoded protein is CASRADRGPQPQHF.

A few counts support this clone. The sample carries other DNA sequences with the same CDR3. The chain uses TRBV30 and TRBJ1-3; D not certain. This CDR3 comprises 12 residues. Trimming took 0 bases from V and 4 from J, leaving 4 bases between them. Germline CDR1 and CDR2: GTSNPN and SVGIG (reference sequence). The CDR3 is CAWSVRGNTIYF. The CDR3 DNA reads as TGTGCCTGGAGTGTAAGGGGAAACACCATATATTTT.